This is a list of T cell receptor beta chains from one sample in a study of OX40 agonist ivuxolimab in advanced cancers. The data were produced by immunoSEQ multiplex PCR, yet TCRdb's version contains in-frame clones alone and is incomplete. The sample contains 50,000 to 75,000 clones, 91% of which appear only once. Source: CD4+ or CD8+ T cells sorted from blood, taken in a trial of the OX40 agonist ivuxolimab. The source is an adult with an advanced solid tumor such as melanoma, head and neck, liver or kidney cancer. Each CDR3 is given with its conserved first and last residue. D genes are given only for firm matches. Expanded clones are given a class, and other clones once, few, many or no size at all.

>TRBV28|TRBJ1-2|.|.
CASSSLGHRTSYGYTF
TGTGCCAGCAGCAGTTTGGGTCACAGGACCTCTTATGGCTACACCTTC
>TRBV27|TRBJ2-5|.|TRBD1
CASSTLGQGEIRETQYF
TGTGCCAGCAGTACACTAGGACAGGGGGAGATTCGAGAGACCCAGTACTTC
>TRBV5-1|TRBJ2-3|.|TRBD1
CASAPGTGADTQYF
TGCGCCAGCGCCCCCGGGACAGGAGCAGATACGCAGTATTTT
>TRBV13|TRBJ2-3|once|TRBD2
CASSYGGRLAGEGSTDTQYF
TGTGCCAGCAGTTATGGAGGGCGGCTAGCGGGAGAAGGTAGCACAGATACGCAGTATTTT
>TRBV6-1|TRBJ2-2|few|TRBD2
CASSEEMGLPTGELFF
TGTGCCAGCAGTGAAGAGATGGGACTACCTACCGGGGAGCTGTTTTTT
>TRBV5-1|TRBJ1-1|few|.
CASSPGLLTEAFF
TGCGCCAGCAGCCCAGGACTGTTGACTGAAGCTTTCTTT
>TRBV7-3|TRBJ2-2|few|TRBD1
CASSPTTGGTGELFF
TGTGCCAGCAGCCCAACGACAGGGGGCACCGGGGAGCTGTTTTTT
>TRBV28|TRBJ2-7|.|.
CASSLNGGQGGEQYF
TGTGCCAGCAGTTTAAACGGGGGACAAGGAGGCGAGCAGTACTTC
>TRBV30|TRBJ2-1|once|TRBD1
CAWTRPGQGPLPYNEQFF
TGTGCCTGGACTCGACCGGGACAGGGCCCCCTCCCCTACAATGAGCAGTTCTTC
>TRBV7-3|TRBJ1-1|.|.
CASSFGQATEAFF
TGTGCCAGCAGCTTTGGGCAGGCCACTGAAGCTTTCTTT
>TRBV9|TRBJ2-3|.|.
CASSAIQFGGISDTQYF
TGTGCCAGCAGCGCTATACAGTTCGGGGGCATTTCAGATACGCAGTATTTT
>TRBV7-3|TRBJ2-1|.|.
CASSLIPGSYNEQFF
TGTGCCAGCAGCTTAATCCCCGGGTCCTACAATGAGCAGTTCTTC
>TRBV27|TRBJ1-6|once|.
CASSFSATSPLNSPLHF
TGTGCCAGCAGTTTTTCGGCCACAAGTCCGCTGAATTCACCCCTCCACTTT
>TRBV5-4|TRBJ2-7|.|TRBD1
CASSLGRGLPFSYEQYF
TGTGCCAGCAGCTTAGGTAGGGGGCTCCCATTCTCCTACGAGCAGTACTTC
>TRBV11-2|TRBJ2-5|.|.
CASSVPGQRETQYF
TGTGCCAGCAGCGTACCGGGACAAAGAGAGACCCAGTACTTC
>TRBV29-1|TRBJ2-5|.|TRBD1
CSAGGGETQYF
TGCAGCGCAGGGGGTGGGGAGACCCAGTACTTC
>TRBV9|TRBJ2-2|.|.
CASSVGTNTGELFF
TGTGCCAGCAGCGTAGGTACGAACACCGGGGAGCTGTTTTTT
>TRBV6-5|TRBJ2-1|.|TRBD1
CASSYSIGQGLGEQFF
TGTGCCAGCAGTTACTCTATCGGACAGGGGCTTGGTGAGCAGTTCTTC
>TRBV29-1|TRBJ1-2|.|.
CSVDQETANYGYTF
TGCAGCGTCGATCAGGAGACGGCCAACTATGGCTACACCTTC
>TRBV27|TRBJ1-5|once|.
CATRDGNQPQHF
TGTGCCACTAGGGACGGAAATCAGCCCCAGCATTTT
>TRBV28|TRBJ2-1|.|.
CASSLYGETSSYNEQFF
TGTGCCAGCAGTTTATATGGGGAAACCAGCTCCTACAATGAGCAGTTCTTC
>TRBV11-2|TRBJ2-3|.|.
CASSLANLNTQYF
TGTGCCAGCAGCTTAGCTAATTTAAATACGCAGTATTTT
>TRBV4-2|TRBJ2-7|.|.
CASSQDRHGEQYF
TGTGCCAGCAGCCAAGATAGGCACGGCGAGCAGTACTTC
>TRBV4-2|TRBJ2-2|.|TRBD1
CASSQEARTGGFTGELFF
TGTGCCAGCAGCCAAGAGGCCCGGACAGGGGGCTTCACCGGGGAGCTGTTTTTT
>TRBV5-1|TRBJ2-3|.|TRBD1
CASSLGQGGDTQYF
TGCGCCAGCAGCCTCGGACAGGGTGGCGATACGCAGTATTTT
>TRBV27|TRBJ1-3|.|.
CASSSAWDIGNTIYF
TGTGCCAGCAGTTCCGCCTGGGACATAGGAAACACCATATATTTT
>TRBV7-6|TRBJ2-7|.|TRBD1
CASSKGQGKGSYEQYF
TGTGCCAGCAGCAAGGGACAGGGGAAGGGATCCTACGAGCAGTACTTC
>TRBV28|TRBJ1-1|once|.
CASRTGGRVTEAFF
TGTGCCAGCAGGACGGGGGGAAGGGTAACTGAAGCTTTCTTT
>TRBV28|TRBJ2-7|.|TRBD2
CASSEGTVTSGSFYEQYF
TGTGCCAGCAGCGAAGGGACTGTGACTAGCGGGAGTTTCTACGAGCAGTACTTC
>TRBV20-1|TRBJ2-7|once|.
CSALRGEQYF
TGCAGTGCCCTGAGGGGCGAGCAGTACTTC
>TRBV19|TRBJ2-7|.|.
CASGGFGSGTYEQYF
TGTGCCAGTGGGGGTTTCGGGAGTGGCACCTACGAGCAGTACTTC
>TRBV7-3|TRBJ2-7|.|.
CASSLTETETNRLYEQYF
TGTGCCAGCAGCTTAACTGAAACGGAGACTAACCGACTTTACGAGCAGTACTTC
>TRBV28|TRBJ2-5|few|.
CASTRQGPGETQYF
TGTGCCAGCACCCGCCAGGGACCTGGGGAGACCCAGTACTTC
>TRBV18|TRBJ2-5|.|TRBD2
CASSPGLAGKETQYF
TGTGCCAGCTCACCAGGGCTAGCGGGCAAAGAGACCCAGTACTTC
>TRBV4-1|TRBJ1-2|.|.
CASSQVPRGSYGYTF
TGCGCCAGCAGCCAAGTCCCCAGGGGCAGCTATGGCTACACCTTC
>TRBV7-3|TRBJ2-1|.|.
CASSPQGGRNEQFF
TGTGCCAGCAGCCCCCAGGGGGGTCGGAATGAGCAGTTCTTC
>TRBV28|TRBJ2-1|.|TRBD2
CASLKGLAGVGEQFF
TGTGCCAGTCTGAAGGGACTAGCGGGAGTTGGTGAGCAGTTCTTC
>TRBV29-1|TRBJ2-7|.|.
CSVGPSGGAYEQYF
TGCAGCGTGGGCCCCTCCGGTGGAGCCTACGAGCAGTACTTC
>TRBV5-1|TRBJ2-5|.|.
CASSPEGQLKETQYF
TGCGCCAGCAGCCCGGAGGGACAACTAAAAGAGACCCAGTACTTC
>TRBV2|TRBJ2-7|.|.
CASMRDRPYEQYF
TGTGCCAGTATGCGGGACCGACCTTACGAGCAGTACTTC
>TRBV7-2|TRBJ1-2|few|.
CASSLANYGYTF
TGTGCCAGCAGCTTAGCTAACTATGGCTACACCTTC
>TRBV9|TRBJ1-1|.|.
CASSVEVVTEAFF
TGTGCCAGCAGCGTAGAGGTGGTCACTGAAGCTTTCTTT
>TRBV2|TRBJ1-5|.|.
CASSEDLNQPQHF
TGTGCCAGCAGTGAAGACCTTAATCAGCCCCAGCATTTT
>TRBV6-6|TRBJ2-5|.|.
CASSSGGETQYF
TGTGCCAGCAGTTCCGGTGGGGAGACCCAGTACTTC
>TRBV7-9|TRBJ2-5|.|TRBD2
CASSFGLAGGLRQTQYF
TGTGCCAGCAGCTTTGGACTAGCGGGAGGTTTGAGGCAGACCCAGTACTTC
>TRBV5-4|TRBJ2-1|.|TRBD2
CASSLPGLATYNEQFF
TGTGCCAGCAGCTTGCCGGGACTAGCTACTTACAATGAGCAGTTCTTC
>TRBV18|TRBJ1-3|.|TRBD1
CASSPKGQGSGNTIYF
TGTGCCAGCTCACCAAAAGGACAGGGCTCTGGAAACACCATATATTTT
>TRBV27|TRBJ2-2|once|TRBD2
CAGSFWGAGGLTGELFF
TGTGCCGGCAGTTTTTGGGGAGCGGGAGGTCTCACCGGGGAGCTGTTTTTT
>TRBV28|TRBJ2-7|.|.
CASKWASLKNEQYF
TGTGCCAGCAAGTGGGCCTCCCTTAAGAACGAGCAGTACTTC
>TRBV9|TRBJ2-7|.|TRBD2
CASSAGGLAGTQYF
TGTGCCAGCAGCGCAGGGGGGCTAGCGGGAACGCAGTACTTC
>TRBV5-1|TRBJ2-5|.|.
CASSLDRQETQYF
TGCGCCAGCAGCTTGGACAGACAAGAGACCCAGTACTTC
>TRBV7-9|TRBJ2-7|.|.
CASSLTGPSYEQYF
TGTGCCAGCAGCTTAACCGGGCCCTCCTACGAGCAGTACTTC
>TRBV9|TRBJ1-2|.|.
CASSVILGDRKHYTF
TGTGCCAGCAGCGTAATTCTGGGAGACAGGAAACACTACACCTTC
>TRBV6-6|TRBJ1-5|.|.
CASTGIYSNQPQHF
TGTGCCAGCACCGGGATCTATAGCAATCAGCCCCAGCATTTT
>TRBV9|TRBJ2-2|.|TRBD2
CASSPGLAGNTGELFF
TGTGCCAGCAGTCCCGGACTAGCGGGGAACACCGGGGAGCTGTTTTTT
>TRBV27|TRBJ2-1|.|TRBD2
CASSLGSGRPRAYNEQFF
TGTGCCAGCAGTTTAGGAAGCGGGAGGCCCAGAGCCTACAATGAGCAGTTCTTC
>TRBV19|TRBJ1-5|.|TRBD1
CASSIGGTGLGQPQHF
TGTGCCAGTAGTATTGGAGGGACAGGTTTGGGTCAGCCCCAGCATTTT
>TRBV2|TRBJ1-1|.|.
CASSPRGFGEAFF
TGTGCCAGCAGTCCCCGGGGGTTCGGTGAAGCTTTCTTT
>TRBV7-8|TRBJ2-1|.|TRBD2
CASRLAGYNEQFF
TGTGCCAGTAGACTAGCGGGCTACAATGAGCAGTTCTTC